Presented here are 18 T cell receptor beta chains from one specimen sequenced in a study of cytotoxic CD8 clonotypes in ibrutinib-treated CLL. Here immunoSEQ multiplex PCR was the method, and the copy in TCRdb shows in-frame clones only, minus some. Altogether about 200,000 clones are present, more than 65% being singletons, with the ten largest covering around 5.9%. The sample consisted of PBMCs, taken after 12 months of ibrutinib treatment. These receptors originate from a human donor with chronic lymphocytic leukemia.

V gene TRBV6-5 combines with J gene TRBJ2-5, with 10 bases fitting TRBD2. V was clipped by 5 bases and J by 1 base; unmatched bases: 1. Germline V CDR1 and CDR2: MNHEY, SVGAGI. CDR3 length: 14 amino acids. CDR3 nucleotide sequence: TGTGCCAGCAGTAGCGGGGGGGCCCAAGAGACCCAGTACTTC. Protein sequence: CASSSGGAQETQYF.

V usage is TRBV30 and J usage is TRBJ1-4; maybe TRBD1 (5 bases). Trimming left V 2 bases short and J 7 bases short, with 20 bases between. Germline V gene data show CDR1 as GTSNPN and CDR2 as SVGIG (reference sequence). The length of the CDR3 is 16 residues. The CDR3 nucleotides read TGTGCCTGGAGTTTCCTCGGCGTGGTGGGGGGTGAAAAACTGTTTTTT. Amino acid sequence: CAWSFLGVVGGEKLFF.

The chain combines TRBV7-3 with TRBJ1-6; D remains unclear. V lost 5 bases, J lost 9 bases, and 17 bases lay in between. The CDR3 has 15 residues. CDR1 is SGHTA, CDR2 FQGTGA, per germline. CDR3 sequence: CASSPLMTPSSPLHF. CDR3 nucleotides: TGTGCCAGCAGCCCTCTCATGACCCCTAGTTCACCCCTCCACTTT.

V usage is TRBV7-2 and J usage is TRBJ2-5; TRBD1 matches at 9 bases. Per germline, CDR1 SGHTA and CDR2 FQGNSA. Unmatched junction bases numbered 2, after V lost 3 bases and J lost 3 bases. The CDR3 is 14 residues long. In DNA, the CDR3 is TGTGCCAGCAGCTTTGGGACAGGGAAAGAGACCCAGTACTTC. Protein product: CASSFGTGKETQYF.

V is TRBV5-1 and J is TRBJ2-7; 11 nucleotides line up with TRBD1. J lost 7 bases, V lost 3 bases, and 6 bases had no gene match. The CDR3 loop spans 14 amino acids. Germline lookup yields CDR1 SGHRS and CDR2 YFSETQ. CDR3 DNA sequence: TGCGCCAGCAGCTCCGGACAGGGGGCATGGGAGCAGTACTTC. Amino acids: CASSSGQGAWEQYF.

The chain uses TRBV2 and TRBJ1-3; the D gene is possibly TRBD1 (6 bases). Trimming took off 6 bases at V and 0 bases at J, with 9 bases between the two ends. Germline V lookup: CDR1 SNHLY, CDR2 FYNNEI. The CDR3 consists of 14 residues. The DNA of the CDR3 is TGTGCCAGCAGACAGGGCGTCTCTGGAAACACCATATATTTT. This translates into CASRQGVSGNTIYF.

This clone was seen only a few times. V gene TRBV28 combines with J gene TRBJ1-5; maybe TRBD1 (5 bases). CDR1 is MDHEN, CDR2 SYDVKM, per germline. The CDR3 has 12 residues. V was pared by 6 bases and J by 9 bases, with 12 bases between. This CDR3 reads CASREGQGPQHF. In DNA form, the CDR3 reads TGTGCCAGCAGGGAAGGCCAGGGGCCCCAGCATTTT.

This clone occurred many times. The rearrangement uses TRBV7-9 and TRBJ2-3; 13 positions match TRBD2. The CDR3 has 15 amino acids. Losses at the gene ends were 7 bases for V and 9 bases for J; bases not matched to a gene: 10. CDR1 is SEHNR and CDR2 is FQNEAQ in the germline V gene (reference sequence). The CDR3 coding sequence is TGTGCCAGCAACCGACTAGCGGGGGGAACTTTGACGCAGTATTTT. It translates to CASNRLAGGTLTQYF. Combining the CDR3 with reference TRBV7-9 and TRBJ2-3 gives the whole variable domain DTGVSQNPRHKITKRGQNVTFRCDPISEHNRLYWYRQTLGQGPEFLTYFQNEAQLEKSRLLSDRFSAERPKGSFSTLEIQRTEQGDSAMYLCASNRLAGGTLTQYFGPGTRLTVL.

The chain employs TRBV5-1 and TRBJ1-5; D unclear. This CDR3 has 15 residues. Germline CDR1 SGHRS, CDR2 YFSETQ. V was pared by 0 bases and J by 3 bases, with 10 bases between. The chain's CDR3 is CASSLDEGPNQPQHF. DNA of the CDR3: TGCGCCAGCAGCTTGGACGAGGGCCCCAATCAGCCCCAGCATTTT. The entire variable domain, with the rest obtained from reference TRBV5-1 and TRBJ1-5, is as follows: KAGVTQTPRYLIKTRGQQVTLSCSPISGHRSVSWYQQTPGQGLQFLFEYFSETQRNKGNFPGRFSGRQFSNSRSEMNVSTLELGDSALYLCASSLDEGPNQPQHFGDGTRLSIL.

J is TRBJ1-2 and V is TRBV30; weak D call: TRBD1 (5 bases). With 1 base removed from V and 4 bases from J, the gap between germline ends came to 13 bases. Germline V gene data show CDR1 as GTSNPN and CDR2 as SVGIG (reference sequence). The CDR3 spans 14 residues. The CDR3 DNA follows: TGTGCCTGGAGTGGAGGCGGAACAGGCTATGGCTACACCTTC. Encoded protein: CAWSGGGTGYGYTF.

As concerns this clone: Other DNA sequences from this sample encode an identical CDR3 as well. The V gene is TRBV5-6, the J gene TRBJ1-1; D gene unclear. The CDR3 covers 12 residues. Trimming removed 1 base from V and 4 bases from J, with 5 bases in between. Germline assignment: CDR1 SGHDT and CDR2 YYEEEE. CDR3 residues: CASSLRGTEAFF. In DNA, the CDR3 is TGTGCCAGCAGCTTGCGAGGCACTGAAGCTTTCTTT.

The chain couples TRBV19 to TRBJ1-5; 7 nucleotides match TRBD1. Germline V gene data show CDR1 as LNHDA and CDR2 as SQIVND (reference sequence). V was pared by 8 bases and J by 0 bases, with 4 bases of the junction left unmatched. The CDR3 length is 14 residues. Here the CDR3 reads CASRDSNSNQPQHF. The DNA of the CDR3 is TGTGCCAGTCGGGACAGCAATAGCAATCAGCCCCAGCATTTT. The full variable domain, in which reference TRBV19 and TRBJ1-5 provide the parts outside the CDR3, is DGGITQSPKYLFRKEGQNVTLSCEQNLNHDAMYWYRQDPGQGLRLIYYSQIVNDFQKGDIAEGYSVSREKKESFPLTVTSAQKNPTAFYLCASRDSNSNQPQHFGDGTRLSIL.

The chain combines TRBV4-3 with TRBJ1-2; 10 bases line up with TRBD1. CDR3 length: 17 amino acids. Germline V gives CDR1 LGHNA, CDR2 YSLEER. Unmatched junction bases numbered 9, after V lost 1 base and J lost 4 bases. CDR3 sequence reads: CASSQGGTGVFGYGYTF. The CDR3 DNA is TGCGCCAGCAGCCAAGGGGGGACAGGGGTTTTCGGCTATGGCTACACCTTC.

In its sample, this clone was seen once. The chain recombines TRBV6-1 with TRBJ2-3, with 12 bases lining up with TRBD2. In germline, CDR1 is MNHNS, CDR2 SASEGT. V lost 2 bases, J lost 4 bases, and 1 base stayed unmatched. The CDR3 is made up of 15 amino acids. CDR3 sequence reads: CASSERLAGADTQYF. CDR3 coding DNA: TGTGCCAGCAGTGAACGACTAGCGGGGGCAGATACGCAGTATTTT.

The chain uses TRBV6-1 and TRBJ2-1, with unresolved D. CDR1 is MNHNS and CDR2 is SASEGT in the germline V gene. CDR3 length: 17 amino acids. Deletions cut 3 bases from V and 0 bases from J, with 15 bases between. The CDR3 DNA follows: TGTGCCAGCAGTGAGGAAGGATTGGCGGCCTCCTACAATGAGCAGTTCTTC. Amino acid sequence: CASSEEGLAASYNEQFF.

The chain links TRBV7-3 to TRBJ1-1; D perhaps matches TRBD1 (5 bases). Germline V gives CDR1 SGHTA, CDR2 FQGTGA. The V gene lost 4 bases and the J gene lost 0 bases, with 12 bases spanning the gap. The CDR3 sequence is 15 residues long. The CDR3 sequence is CASSSYRRLNTEAFF. The CDR3 DNA reads TGTGCCAGCAGCTCTTACAGGCGCTTGAACACTGAAGCTTTCTTT.

This rearrangement joins TRBV4-3 to TRBJ1-1, with a possible D match to TRBD1 (5 bases). Germline assignment: CDR1 LGHNA and CDR2 YSLEER. There are 13 residues in the CDR3. Deletions cut 6 bases from V and 5 bases from J, with 13 bases between. CDR3 sequence (DNA): TGCGCCAGCAGGCTGGGGGTAGAGACTGAAGCTTTCTTT. It encodes CASRLGVETEAFF.

The rearrangement uses TRBV27 and TRBJ1-1; 8 bases agree with TRBD1. V lost 6 bases, J lost 0 bases, and 9 bases stayed unmatched. In germline, CDR1 is MNHEY, CDR2 SMNVEV (reference sequence). The CDR3 spans 16 residues. In DNA, the CDR3 is TGTGCCAGCAGACTCGGACAGGGTAACATGAACACTGAAGCTTTCTTT. It yields the protein CASRLGQGNMNTEAFF.